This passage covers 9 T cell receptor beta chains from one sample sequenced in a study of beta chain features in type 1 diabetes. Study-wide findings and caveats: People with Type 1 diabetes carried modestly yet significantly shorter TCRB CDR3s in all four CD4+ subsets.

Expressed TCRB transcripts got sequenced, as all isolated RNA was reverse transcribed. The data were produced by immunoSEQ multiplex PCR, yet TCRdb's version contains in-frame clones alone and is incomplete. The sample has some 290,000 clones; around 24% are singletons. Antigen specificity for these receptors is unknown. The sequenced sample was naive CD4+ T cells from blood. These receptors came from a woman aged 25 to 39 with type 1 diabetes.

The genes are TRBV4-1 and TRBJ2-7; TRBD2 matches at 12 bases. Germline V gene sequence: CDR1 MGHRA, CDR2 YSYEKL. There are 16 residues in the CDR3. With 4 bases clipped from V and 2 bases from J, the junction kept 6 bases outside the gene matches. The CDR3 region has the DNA TGCGCCAGCAGCCTCAGACTAGCGGGAGTTACCTACGAGCAGTACTTC. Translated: CASSLRLAGVTYEQYF.

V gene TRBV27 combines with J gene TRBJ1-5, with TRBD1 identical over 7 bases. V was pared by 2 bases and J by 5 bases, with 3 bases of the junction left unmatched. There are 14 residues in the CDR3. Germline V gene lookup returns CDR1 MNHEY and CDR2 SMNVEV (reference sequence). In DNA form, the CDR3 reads TGTGCCAGCAGTTTACAGGGGGTGGATCAGCCCCAGCATTTT. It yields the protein CASSLQGVDQPQHF.

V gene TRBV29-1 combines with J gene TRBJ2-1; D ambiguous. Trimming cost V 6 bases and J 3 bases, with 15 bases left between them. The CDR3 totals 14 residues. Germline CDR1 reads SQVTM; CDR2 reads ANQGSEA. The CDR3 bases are TGCAGCGTATCCGCGAGTACGGGCTACAATGAGCAGTTCTTC. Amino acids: CSVSASTGYNEQFF.

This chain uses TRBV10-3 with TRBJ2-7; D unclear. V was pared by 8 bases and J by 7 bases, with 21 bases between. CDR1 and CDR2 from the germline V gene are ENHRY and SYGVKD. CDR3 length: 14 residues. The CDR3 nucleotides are TGTGCCATCCGGGTGCGGCAGCCACCTGGGGAGCAGTACTTC. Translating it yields CAIRVRQPPGEQYF.

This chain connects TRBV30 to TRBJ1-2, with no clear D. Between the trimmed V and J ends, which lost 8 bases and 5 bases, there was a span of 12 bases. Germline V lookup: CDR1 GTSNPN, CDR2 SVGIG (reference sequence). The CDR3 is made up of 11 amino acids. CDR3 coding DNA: TGTGCCAAAGGCGAGGCGTATGGCTACACCTTC. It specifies CAKGEAYGYTF. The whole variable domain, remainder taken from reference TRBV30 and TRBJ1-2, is SQTIHQWPATLVQPVGSPLSLECTVEGTSNPNLYWYRQAAGRGLQLLFYSVGIGQISSEVPQNLSASRPQDRQFILSSKKLLLSDSGFYLCAKGEAYGYTFGSGTRLTVV.

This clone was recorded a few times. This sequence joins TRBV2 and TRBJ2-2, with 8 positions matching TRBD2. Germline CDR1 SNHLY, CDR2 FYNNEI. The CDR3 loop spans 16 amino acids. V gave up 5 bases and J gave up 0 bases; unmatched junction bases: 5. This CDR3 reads CASSKQGLANTGELFF. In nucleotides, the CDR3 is TGTGCCAGCAGTAAACAGGGACTAGCGAACACCGGGGAGCTGTTTTTT.

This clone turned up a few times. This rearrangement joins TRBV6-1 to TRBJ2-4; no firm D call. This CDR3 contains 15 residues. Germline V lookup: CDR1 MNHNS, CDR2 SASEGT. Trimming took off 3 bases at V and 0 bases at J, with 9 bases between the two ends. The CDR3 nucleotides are TGTGCCAGCAGTGACGGTCCCCTAGCCAAAAACATTCAGTACTTC. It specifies CASSDGPLAKNIQYF.

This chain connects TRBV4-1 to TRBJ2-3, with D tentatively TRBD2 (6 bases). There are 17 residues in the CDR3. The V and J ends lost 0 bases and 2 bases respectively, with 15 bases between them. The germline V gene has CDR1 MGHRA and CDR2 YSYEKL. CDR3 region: CASSQDSSGSITDTQYF. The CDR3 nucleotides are TGCGCCAGCAGCCAAGACTCTTCCGGGAGCATCACAGATACGCAGTATTTT.

The DNA for the CDR3 is TGTGCCAGCAGCTCCCGGACTAGCGGGACTTATGTGACCCAGTACTTC. Its translation is CASSSRTSGTYVTQYF. The genes are TRBV5-4 and TRBJ2-5; TRBD2 matches at 12 bases. The V gene end was trimmed by 3 bases and the J gene end by 7 bases; junction bases not matched to a gene: 10. This CDR3 region has 16 residues. Germline loops: CDR1 SGHNT, CDR2 YYREEE (reference sequence).